This TCR beta chain was sequenced for a study of lymphopenia after photon versus proton radiotherapy. Broader study findings: Authors raise, but do not show, better survival with proton therapy. After lymphocyte nadir, photon-treated repertoires showed oligoclonal expansion, especially CD8+ Temra.

Here immunoSEQ multiplex PCR was the method, and the copy in TCRdb shows in-frame clones only, minus some. The data hold 160,000 or so clones, with approximately 86% observed a single time. The CDR3 extends over 11 amino acids. Germline values: CDR1 KGHSH, CDR2 LQKENI. The germline V and J ends were trimmed by 3 bases and 6 bases, with 5 bases remaining between them. As regards this clone: Its antigen is still unknown.

This receptor was taken from a man between 50 and 59 years old with gastric cancer. Here the sequenced sample was peripheral blood, taken from a patient treated with photon-based radiotherapy. The chain joins TRBV18 to TRBJ1-1, with D uncertain. In nucleotides, the CDR3 is TGTGCCAGCTCACCGGAGGCTGAAGCTTTCTTT. Amino acid sequence: CASSPEAEAFF.